Detailed here is one T cell receptor (beta chain). No cognate antigen has been identified for it. It has no much larger one-base neighbor in the sample; base qualities were not kept. This entry is derived from a study of lymphopenia after photon versus proton radiotherapy (dated by TCRdb to about 2019). The study in broad terms: The immunological effects of photon versus proton radiation therapy were compared in patients with gastrointestinal tumors who developed high-grade lymphopenia. The roughly 21 patients in the cohort had gastrointestinal tumors, were treated with either photon or proton therapy, and subsequently developed lymphopenia. The goal of the study was to describe how the two radiation modalities differ in their effects on the immune system.

Library generation was performed with the immunoSEQ multiplex PCR assay. Alongside multiparametric flow cytometry, deep sequencing of rearranged TCR beta loci was used to profile the T cell repertoires. The source is immuneACCESS, and TCRdb retained only in-frame sequences with V and J called. Part of the clones is not carried over; for the studies checked, unresolved V genes explain less than half of this, and the remainder is unexplained. The sample has more than 45,000 clones on record, more than 85% of them singletons. In total, the top ten clones hold around 17% of the sample. Study-wide findings and limitations: After the lymphocyte count nadir, photon-treated repertoires showed oligoclonal expansion, especially of CD8+ Temra cells, which drove the drop in diversity. Proton-treated patients stayed relatively stable during treatment, while photon-treated patients lost naive T cells and TCR diversity and gained effector/memory populations. Across the cohort, a larger post-nadir drop in TCR diversity was inversely correlated with overall survival time among patients who died. The survival association was examined only in patients who died, and the authors described better survival with proton therapy as a possibility, not as a demonstrated result.

CDR3 length: 14 amino acids, cysteine to phenylalanine. The sequence is cut down to CDR3 DNA, 42 bases in frame from base 1. V loses 1 base at its end and J loses 8 bases; junction bases beyond the gene matches: 6. CDR1 and CDR2, looked up from the germline V gene (reference sequence), are SGHNT and YYREEE. The material sequenced was peripheral blood, taken from a patient treated with photon-based radiotherapy. The sequence is built from TRBV5-4 and TRBJ1-2; TRBD1 lines up with 9 middle nucleotides. The TCR comes from a woman aged 35 to 49 with cholangiocarcinoma. The CDR3 reads CASSLLGQGRGYTF. In nucleotide form, the sequence is TGTGCCAGCAGCTTGTTGGGACAGGGTAGGGGCTACACCTTC.